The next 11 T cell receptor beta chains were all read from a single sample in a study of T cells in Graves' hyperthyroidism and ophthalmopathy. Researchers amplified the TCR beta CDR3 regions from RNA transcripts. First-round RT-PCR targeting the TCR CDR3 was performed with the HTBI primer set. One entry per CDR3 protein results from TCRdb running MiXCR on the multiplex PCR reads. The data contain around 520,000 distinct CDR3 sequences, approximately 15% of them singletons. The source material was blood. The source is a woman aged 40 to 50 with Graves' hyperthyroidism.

The CDR3 loop reads CASSQGYRVGNEQFF. CDR3 sequence (DNA): TGTGCCAGCAGCCAAGGCTACAGGGTGGGAAATGAGCAGTTCTTC. This chain links TRBV4-2 with TRBJ2-1; D is perhaps TRBD1 (6 bases). V shed 1 base and J shed 7 bases, with 14 bases lying between them. This CDR3 spans 15 amino acids. Per the germline V gene, CDR1 is LGHNA and CDR2 is YNFKEQ.

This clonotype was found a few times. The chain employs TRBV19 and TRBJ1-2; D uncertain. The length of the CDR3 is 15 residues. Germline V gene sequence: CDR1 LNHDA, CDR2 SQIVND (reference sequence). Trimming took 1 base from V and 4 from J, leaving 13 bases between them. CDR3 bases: TGTGCCAGTAGTATAGGAGGCCGGATCCTCTATGGCTACACCTTC. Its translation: CASSIGGRILYGYTF. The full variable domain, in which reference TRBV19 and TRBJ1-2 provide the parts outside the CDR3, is DGGITQSPKYLFRKEGQNVTLSCEQNLNHDAMYWYRQDPGQGLRLIYYSQIVNDFQKGDIAEGYSVSREKKESFPLTVTSAQKNPTAFYLCASSIGGRILYGYTFGSGTRLTVV.

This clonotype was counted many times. The CDR3 region is CSAHDGRVSYNEQFF. The CDR3 nucleotides are TGCAGTGCCCACGACGGGAGGGTGTCCTACAATGAGCAGTTCTTC. The chain uses TRBV20-1 and TRBJ2-1; TRBD2 matches 8 bases. This CDR3 contains 15 residues. V lost 6 bases and J lost 1; bases outside the gene matches: 8. Germline-derived CDR1 and CDR2 are DFQATT and SNEGSKA (reference sequence).

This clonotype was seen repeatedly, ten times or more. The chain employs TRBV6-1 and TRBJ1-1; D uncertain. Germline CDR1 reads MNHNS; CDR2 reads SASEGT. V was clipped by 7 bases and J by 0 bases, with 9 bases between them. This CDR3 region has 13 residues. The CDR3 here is CASTQEVNTEAFF. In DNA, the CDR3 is TGTGCCAGCACACAAGAGGTGAACACTGAAGCTTTCTTT.

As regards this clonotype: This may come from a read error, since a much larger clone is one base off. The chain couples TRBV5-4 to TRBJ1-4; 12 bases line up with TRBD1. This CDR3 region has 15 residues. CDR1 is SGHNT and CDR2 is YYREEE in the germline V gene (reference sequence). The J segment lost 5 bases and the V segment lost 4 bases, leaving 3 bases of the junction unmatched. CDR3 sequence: CASSGTGGMNEKLFF. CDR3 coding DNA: TGTGCCAGCAGCGGGACAGGGGGCATGAATGAAAAACTGTTTTTT.

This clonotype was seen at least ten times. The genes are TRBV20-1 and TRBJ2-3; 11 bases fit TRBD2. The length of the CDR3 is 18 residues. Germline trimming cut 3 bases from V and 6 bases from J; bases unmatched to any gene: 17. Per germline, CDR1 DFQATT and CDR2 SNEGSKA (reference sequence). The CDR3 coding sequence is TGCAGTGCTAGGCTAGCGGGAGGAGGGGGGGCTAGGATTGATACGCAGTATTTT. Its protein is CSARLAGGGGARIDTQYF.

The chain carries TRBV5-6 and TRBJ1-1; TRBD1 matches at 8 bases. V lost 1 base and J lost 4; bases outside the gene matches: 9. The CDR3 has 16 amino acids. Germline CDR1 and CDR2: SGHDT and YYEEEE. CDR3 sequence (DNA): TGTGCCAGCAGCTTGCTCGGACAGGGAGCGGCCACTGAAGCTTTCTTT. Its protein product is CASSLLGQGAATEAFF.

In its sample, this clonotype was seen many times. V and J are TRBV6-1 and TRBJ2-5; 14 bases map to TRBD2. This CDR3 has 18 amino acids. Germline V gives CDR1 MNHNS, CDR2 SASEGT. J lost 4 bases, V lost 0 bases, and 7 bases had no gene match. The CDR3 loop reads CASSEAGTSGSFRETQYF. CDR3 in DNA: TGTGCCAGCAGTGAAGCGGGGACTAGCGGGAGTTTTCGAGAGACCCAGTACTTC.

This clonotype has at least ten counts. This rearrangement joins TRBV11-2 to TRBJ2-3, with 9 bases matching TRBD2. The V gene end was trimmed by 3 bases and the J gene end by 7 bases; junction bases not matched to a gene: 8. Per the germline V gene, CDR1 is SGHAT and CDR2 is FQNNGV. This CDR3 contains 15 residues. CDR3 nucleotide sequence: TGTGCCAGCAGCTTGAGGCGGGAGGGGAGGAATACGCAGTATTTT. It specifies CASSLRREGRNTQYF. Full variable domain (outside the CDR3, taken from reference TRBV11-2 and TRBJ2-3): EAGVAQSPRYKIIEKRQSVAFWCNPISGHATLYWYQQILGQGPKLLIQFQNNGVVDDSQLPKDRFSAERLKGVDSTLKIQPAKLEDSAVYLCASSLRREGRNTQYFGPGTRLTVL.

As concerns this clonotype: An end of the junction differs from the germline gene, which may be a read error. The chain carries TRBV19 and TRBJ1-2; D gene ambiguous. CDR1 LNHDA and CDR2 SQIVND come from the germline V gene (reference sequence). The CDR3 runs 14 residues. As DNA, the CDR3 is TGTGCCAGTAGTCTTGTATGGTCCAACTATGGCTACGCCTTC. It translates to CASSLVWSNYGYAF.

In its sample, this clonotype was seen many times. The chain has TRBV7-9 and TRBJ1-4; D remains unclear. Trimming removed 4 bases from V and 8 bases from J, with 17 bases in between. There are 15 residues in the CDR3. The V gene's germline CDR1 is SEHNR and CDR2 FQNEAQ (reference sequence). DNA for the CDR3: TGTGCCAGCAGCTCCCGTCCCTTCCCCCAGGAAAAACTGTTTTTT. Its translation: CASSSRPFPQEKLFF.